These T cell receptor beta chains were read from a single sample in a study of blood T cell repertoires in COVID-19. Produced via immunoSEQ multiplex PCR; TCRdb's table is partial and in-frame only. The table shows 150,000 to 200,000 clones, with 86% occurring only once. The specimen was peripheral blood. Receptors originate from a man between 60 and 70 years old with acute or convalescent COVID-19. The CDR3 runs from the conserved cysteine through the conserved F or W. The D gene is left open where the match is weak. The size of a clone is reported for some rows only, either as once, few or many, or as a class for expanded clones.

clone_size: .; d_call: .; v_call: TRBV6-1; j_call: TRBJ1-5; cdr3_aa: CASSESRYREFNQPQHF; cdr3_nt: TGTGCCAGCAGTGAAAGTCGGTACAGGGAATTCAATCAGCCCCAGCATTTT
clone_size: .; d_call: TRBD2; v_call: TRBV6-1; j_call: TRBJ2-3; cdr3_aa: CASSATSGHRTDTQYF; cdr3_nt: TGTGCCAGCAGTGCGACTAGCGGGCACCGCACAGATACGCAGTATTTT
clone_size: few; d_call: .; v_call: TRBV19; j_call: TRBJ1-2; cdr3_aa: CASSTLGQGTNYGYTF; cdr3_nt: TGTGCCAGTAGTACCCTCGGGCAGGGCACTAACTATGGCTACACCTTC
clone_size: .; d_call: .; v_call: TRBV10-3; j_call: TRBJ2-3; cdr3_aa: CAISDERRGDTQYF; cdr3_nt: TGTGCCATCAGTGATGAGCGTCGGGGAGATACGCAGTATTTT
clone_size: .; d_call: TRBD2; v_call: TRBV3-1/TRBV3-2; j_call: TRBJ2-5; cdr3_aa: CATVPPPQREAQETQYF; cdr3_nt: TGTGCCACCGTACCTCCGCCCCAGCGGGAGGCACAAGAGACCCAGTACTTC
clone_size: .; d_call: .; v_call: TRBV2; j_call: TRBJ1-2; cdr3_aa: CASRGDYYGYTF; cdr3_nt: TGTGCCTCTCGGGGGGATTACTATGGCTACACCTTC
clone_size: .; d_call: TRBD1; v_call: TRBV2; j_call: TRBJ2-1; cdr3_aa: CASRGSSYNEQFF; cdr3_nt: TGTGCCTCCAGGGGGAGCTCCTACAATGAGCAGTTCTTC
clone_size: .; d_call: TRBD1; v_call: TRBV10-3; j_call: TRBJ1-2; cdr3_aa: CAMKGTGTNYGYTF; cdr3_nt: TGTGCCATGAAAGGGACAGGGACAAACTATGGCTACACCTTC
clone_size: .; d_call: .; v_call: TRBV25-1; j_call: TRBJ1-5; cdr3_aa: CASSDSSNQPQHF; cdr3_nt: TGTGCCAGCAGTGACAGTAGCAATCAGCCCCAGCATTTT
clone_size: .; d_call: TRBD2; v_call: TRBV2; j_call: TRBJ2-3; cdr3_aa: CASRKTTSATDTQYF; cdr3_nt: TGTGCCAGCAGGAAGACGACTAGCGCCACAGATACGCAGTATTTT
clone_size: .; d_call: .; v_call: TRBV2; j_call: TRBJ2-1; cdr3_aa: CASSEEGLYNEQFF; cdr3_nt: TGTGCCAGCAGTGAAGAGGGACTCTACAATGAGCAGTTCTTC
clone_size: .; d_call: .; v_call: TRBV7-2; j_call: TRBJ2-1; cdr3_aa: CASSLFPPMSNEQFF; cdr3_nt: TGTGCCAGCAGCTTATTCCCTCCCATGAGCAATGAGCAGTTCTTC
clone_size: .; d_call: TRBD1; v_call: TRBV28; j_call: TRBJ1-1; cdr3_aa: CASRGTGGENTEAFF; cdr3_nt: TGTGCCAGCAGGGGGACAGGGGGCGAAAACACTGAAGCTTTCTTT
clone_size: .; d_call: TRBD2; v_call: TRBV9; j_call: TRBJ2-2; cdr3_aa: CASSVGGRSTGELFF; cdr3_nt: TGTGCCAGCAGCGTTGGCGGGAGGAGCACCGGGGAGCTGTTTTTT
clone_size: .; d_call: .; v_call: TRBV7-3; j_call: TRBJ1-3; cdr3_aa: CASSPGPGNTIYF; cdr3_nt: TGTGCCAGCAGCCCAGGGCCTGGAAACACCATATATTTT
clone_size: .; d_call: TRBD2; v_call: TRBV15; j_call: TRBJ2-4; cdr3_aa: CATSRVSGSDIQYF; cdr3_nt: TGTGCCACCAGCAGAGTTAGCGGGAGTGACATTCAGTACTTC
clone_size: .; d_call: .; v_call: TRBV11-2; j_call: TRBJ1-1; cdr3_aa: CASSLGQGGTEAFF; cdr3_nt: TGTGCCAGCAGCTTAGGGCAGGGAGGAACTGAAGCTTTCTTT
clone_size: .; d_call: TRBD1; v_call: TRBV5-5; j_call: TRBJ2-3; cdr3_aa: CASSLGQGAGTQYF; cdr3_nt: TGTGCCAGCAGCTTAGGCCAGGGGGCGGGTACGCAGTATTTT
clone_size: .; d_call: .; v_call: TRBV5-4; j_call: TRBJ2-7; cdr3_aa: CASSFGGQGGYEQYF; cdr3_nt: TGTGCCAGCAGCTTCGGGGGGCAGGGAGGCTACGAGCAGTACTTC
clone_size: .; d_call: .; v_call: TRBV28; j_call: TRBJ1-1; cdr3_aa: CASSSYTSGNTEAFF; cdr3_nt: TGTGCCAGCAGTTCGTATACGTCAGGGAACACTGAAGCTTTCTTT
clone_size: .; d_call: .; v_call: TRBV28; j_call: TRBJ2-7; cdr3_aa: CASSTQAGPSYEQYF; cdr3_nt: TGTGCCAGCAGTACTCAGGCGGGGCCCTCCTACGAGCAGTACTTC
clone_size: .; d_call: TRBD1; v_call: TRBV28; j_call: TRBJ2-7; cdr3_aa: CASVGTVHEQYF; cdr3_nt: TGTGCCAGCGTCGGGACAGTTCACGAGCAGTACTTC
clone_size: few; d_call: TRBD1; v_call: TRBV11-2; j_call: TRBJ1-2; cdr3_aa: CASSPGQGAVNGYTF; cdr3_nt: TGTGCCAGCAGCCCGGGACAGGGGGCGGTGAATGGCTACACCTTC
clone_size: .; d_call: .; v_call: TRBV28; j_call: TRBJ2-4; cdr3_aa: CASILPPGVLAKNIQYF; cdr3_nt: TGTGCCAGCATATTACCGCCAGGGGTACTAGCCAAAAACATTCAGTACTTC
clone_size: .; d_call: .; v_call: TRBV18; j_call: TRBJ1-1; cdr3_aa: CASSPLQGNTEAFF; cdr3_nt: TGTGCCAGCTCACCACTTCAGGGTAACACTGAAGCTTTCTTT
clone_size: .; d_call: .; v_call: TRBV5-6; j_call: TRBJ1-6; cdr3_aa: CASSLTRSYNSPLHF; cdr3_nt: TGTGCCAGCAGCTTGACTCGCTCCTATAATTCACCCCTCCACTTT
clone_size: .; d_call: TRBD1; v_call: TRBV6-2/TRBV6-3; j_call: TRBJ2-2; cdr3_aa: CASSYSYRGDTGELFF; cdr3_nt: TGTGCCAGCAGTTACTCTTACAGGGGGGACACCGGGGAGCTGTTTTTT
clone_size: .; d_call: TRBD1; v_call: TRBV30; j_call: TRBJ1-2; cdr3_aa: CAWSPRGDRAGYGYTF; cdr3_nt: TGTGCCTGGAGTCCCAGGGGGGACAGGGCTGGGTATGGCTACACCTTC
clone_size: .; d_call: .; v_call: TRBV4-1; j_call: TRBJ2-1; cdr3_aa: CASNSRGNNEQFF; cdr3_nt: TGCGCCAGCAATTCCCGAGGGAACAATGAGCAGTTCTTC
clone_size: .; d_call: .; v_call: TRBV5-1; j_call: TRBJ2-3; cdr3_aa: CASSLAENTDTQYF; cdr3_nt: TGCGCCAGCAGCTTGGCGGAGAACACAGATACGCAGTATTTT
clone_size: many; d_call: TRBD1; v_call: TRBV24-1; j_call: TRBJ2-6; cdr3_aa: CATSGSADRAGANVLTF; cdr3_nt: TGTGCCACCAGTGGTTCCGCTGACAGGGCCGGGGCCAACGTCCTGACTTTC
clone_size: .; d_call: TRBD2; v_call: TRBV10-3; j_call: TRBJ2-1; cdr3_aa: CAISAKTSGRGGEQFF; cdr3_nt: TGTGCCATCAGTGCGAAAACTAGCGGGAGGGGGGGTGAGCAGTTCTTC
clone_size: .; d_call: .; v_call: TRBV7-9; j_call: TRBJ1-2; cdr3_aa: CASSLGTTPVRTF; cdr3_nt: TGTGCCAGCAGCTTAGGAACGACACCGGTTCGCACCTTC
clone_size: .; d_call: TRBD1; v_call: TRBV25-1; j_call: TRBJ1-1; cdr3_aa: CASGDRATEAFF; cdr3_nt: TGTGCCAGCGGTGACAGGGCCACTGAAGCTTTCTTT
clone_size: .; d_call: TRBD1; v_call: TRBV5-1; j_call: TRBJ1-3; cdr3_aa: CASSLEGAVGNTIYF; cdr3_nt: TGCGCCAGCAGCTTAGAGGGGGCAGTGGGAAACACCATATATTTT
clone_size: .; d_call: TRBD1; v_call: TRBV2; j_call: TRBJ1-5; cdr3_aa: CASTEGQEGGGQPQHF; cdr3_nt: TGTGCCAGCACCGAGGGACAGGAGGGAGGTGGTCAGCCCCAGCATTTT
clone_size: .; d_call: TRBD2; v_call: TRBV2; j_call: TRBJ2-1; cdr3_aa: CASSEAGTRDNEQFF; cdr3_nt: TGTGCCAGCAGTGAAGCTGGGACTAGGGACAATGAGCAGTTCTTC